This T cell receptor beta chain is from a study of T cell changes during pregnancy in multiple sclerosis. Libraries were prepared by immunoSEQ multiplex PCR; TCRdb keeps only in-frame clonotypes and omits some of them. The table includes about 67,000 clones, roughly 90% detected once. The CDR3 loop spans 16 amino acids. Trimming took off 0 bases at V and 2 bases at J, with 14 bases between the two ends. Germline V CDR1 and CDR2: MNHEY, SVGAGI. The receptor was isolated from a female donor in good health, enrolled as a control in a pregnancy study. Here the sequenced sample was peripheral blood, taken in the second trimester of pregnancy. The J gene is TRBJ2-7, the V gene TRBV6-5, with D possibly being TRBD2 (6 bases). CDR3 nucleotide sequence: TGTGCCAGCAGTTACTCGACGGCGGGACGGGCCTACGAGCAGTACTTC. Amino acids: CASSYSTAGRAYEQYF.